What follows is one T cell receptor beta chain and its context. The target antigen is unknown. The read terminates 3 residues ahead of where the CDR3 ends, so the germline J gene completes it. TCRdb's copy holds only in-frame clones and misses some; the assay was immunoSEQ multiplex PCR. Its table records 2,500 or so clones. Mixed chimerism was transient after nonmyeloablative marrow transplants from related graft donors. Unstimulated regulatory T cells (CD4+CD25+CD127-), CD4+CD25- non-regulatory cells, CD4 and CD8 cells were FACS-sorted from thawed PBMCs. These data belong to a study of Tregs in tolerant kidney transplant recipients. The CDR3 is 17 residues long. Germline V gives CDR1 LNHDA, CDR2 SQIVND (reference sequence). J was trimmed by 3 bases and V by 4 bases; bases with no gene match: 12. Study conclusions and caveats: Donor-specific Treg expansion exceeded global Treg expansion in tolerant patients, suggesting antigen drive. Tregs expanded with activated donor B cells seemed most donor-specific.

The sample here was CD8+ T cells from blood (PBMCs), taken 6 months after the transplant. This chain uses TRBV19 with TRBJ2-7; 10 bases are shared with TRBD1. This receptor was obtained from a human patient who received a combined kidney and bone marrow transplant. Some T cells may trace back to the graft donor. The CDR3 sequence: CASSTTRSGTGVYEQYF. CDR3 DNA, as far as it was read: TGTGCCAGTAGTACGACTCGCTCAGGGACAGGGGTCTACGAG.